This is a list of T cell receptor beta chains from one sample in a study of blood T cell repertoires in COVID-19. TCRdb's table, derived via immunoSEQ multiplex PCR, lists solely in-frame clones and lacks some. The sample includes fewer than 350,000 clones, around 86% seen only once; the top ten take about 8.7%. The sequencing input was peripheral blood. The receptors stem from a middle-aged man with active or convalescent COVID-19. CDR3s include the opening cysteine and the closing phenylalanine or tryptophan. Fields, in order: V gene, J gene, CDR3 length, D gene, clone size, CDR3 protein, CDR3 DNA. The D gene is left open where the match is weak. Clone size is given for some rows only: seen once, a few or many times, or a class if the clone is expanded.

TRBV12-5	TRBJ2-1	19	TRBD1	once	CASGLVQASGTDNYNEQFF	TGTGCTAGTGGTTTGGTACAGGCATCCGGGACAGATAACTACAATGAGCAGTTCTTC
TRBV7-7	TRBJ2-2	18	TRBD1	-	CASSYQSLGQGVPGELFF	TGTGCCAGCAGCTATCAATCTTTGGGACAGGGGGTTCCCGGGGAGCTGTTTTTT
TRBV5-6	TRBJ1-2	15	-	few	CASSFSRGRAYGYTF	TGTGCCAGCAGCTTTAGTCGCGGCAGGGCGTATGGCTACACCTTC
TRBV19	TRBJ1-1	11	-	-	CASSIATEAFF	TGTGCCAGTAGTATAGCGACAGAAGCTTTCTTT
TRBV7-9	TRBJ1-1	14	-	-	CASSLGNQGTEAFF	TGTGCCAGCAGCTTAGGGAATCAGGGCACTGAAGCTTTCTTT
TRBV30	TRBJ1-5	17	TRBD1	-	CAWSVPQTGGEGQPQHF	TGTGCCTGGAGTGTACCCCAGACAGGGGGTGAGGGGCAGCCCCAGCATTTT
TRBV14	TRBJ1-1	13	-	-	CASSPMSGSEAFF	TGTGCCAGCAGCCCCATGTCGGGATCTGAAGCTTTCTTT
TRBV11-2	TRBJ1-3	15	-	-	CASSFAGLVTNTIYF	TGTGCCAGCAGCTTTGCAGGGCTTGTTACAAACACCATATATTTT
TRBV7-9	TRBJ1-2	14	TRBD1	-	CASSKTTGADGYTF	TGTGCCAGCAGTAAGACGACAGGGGCGGATGGCTACACCTTC
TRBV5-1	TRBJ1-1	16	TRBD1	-	CASSPSTGGMNTEAFF	TGCGCCAGCAGCCCATCAACAGGGGGCATGAACACTGAAGCTTTCTTT
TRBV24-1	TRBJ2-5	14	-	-	CATSDATDQETQYF	TGTGCCACCAGTGACGCCACGGACCAAGAGACCCAGTACTTC
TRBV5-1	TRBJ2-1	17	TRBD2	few	CASSSGLTSGKEGEQFF	TGCGCCAGCAGTTCTGGGCTGACTAGCGGGAAGGAAGGTGAGCAGTTCTTC
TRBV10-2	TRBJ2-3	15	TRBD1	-	CASGETGTSGDTQYF	TGCGCCAGCGGTGAGACAGGGACCTCCGGGGATACGCAGTATTTT
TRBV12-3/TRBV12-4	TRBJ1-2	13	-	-	CASSLRARDGYTF	TGTGCCAGCAGTTTGAGGGCCCGGGATGGCTACACCTTC
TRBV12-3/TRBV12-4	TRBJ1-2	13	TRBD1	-	CASRDRANYGYTF	TGTGCCAGCAGGGACAGGGCTAACTATGGCTACACCTTC
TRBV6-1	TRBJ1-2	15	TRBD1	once	CASSEGGTGSGGYTF	TGTGCCAGCAGTGAAGGTGGGACAGGCTCCGGTGGCTACACCTTC
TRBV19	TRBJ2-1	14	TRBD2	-	CASSSGGAHNEQFF	TGTGCCAGTAGTTCGGGGGGTGCCCACAATGAGCAGTTCTTC
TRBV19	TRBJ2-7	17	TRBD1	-	CASSIAGAGRGNYEQYF	TGTGCCAGTAGTATAGCCGGCGCGGGCAGGGGGAACTACGAGCAGTACTTC
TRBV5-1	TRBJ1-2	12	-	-	CASSYRDYGYTF	TGCGCCAGCAGCTACAGGGACTATGGCTACACCTTC
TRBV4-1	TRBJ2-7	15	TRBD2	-	CASSQVRLAGVEQYF	TGCGCCAGCAGCCAAGTAAGGCTAGCGGGAGTTGAGCAGTACTTC
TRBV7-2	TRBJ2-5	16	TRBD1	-	CASSLEGQGAWETQYF	TGTGCCAGCAGCTTAGAGGGTCAGGGGGCTTGGGAGACCCAGTACTTC
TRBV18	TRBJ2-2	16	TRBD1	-	CASSPQGAMNTGELFF	TGTGCCAGCTCACCACAGGGGGCAATGAACACCGGGGAGCTGTTTTTT
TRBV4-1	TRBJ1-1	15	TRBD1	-	CASSTWTGKYTEAFF	TGCGCCAGCAGCACCTGGACAGGAAAATACACTGAAGCTTTCTTT
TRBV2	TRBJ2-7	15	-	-	CASSPTGSPSYEQYF	TGTGCCAGCAGTCCTACAGGCTCACCTTCCTACGAGCAGTACTTC